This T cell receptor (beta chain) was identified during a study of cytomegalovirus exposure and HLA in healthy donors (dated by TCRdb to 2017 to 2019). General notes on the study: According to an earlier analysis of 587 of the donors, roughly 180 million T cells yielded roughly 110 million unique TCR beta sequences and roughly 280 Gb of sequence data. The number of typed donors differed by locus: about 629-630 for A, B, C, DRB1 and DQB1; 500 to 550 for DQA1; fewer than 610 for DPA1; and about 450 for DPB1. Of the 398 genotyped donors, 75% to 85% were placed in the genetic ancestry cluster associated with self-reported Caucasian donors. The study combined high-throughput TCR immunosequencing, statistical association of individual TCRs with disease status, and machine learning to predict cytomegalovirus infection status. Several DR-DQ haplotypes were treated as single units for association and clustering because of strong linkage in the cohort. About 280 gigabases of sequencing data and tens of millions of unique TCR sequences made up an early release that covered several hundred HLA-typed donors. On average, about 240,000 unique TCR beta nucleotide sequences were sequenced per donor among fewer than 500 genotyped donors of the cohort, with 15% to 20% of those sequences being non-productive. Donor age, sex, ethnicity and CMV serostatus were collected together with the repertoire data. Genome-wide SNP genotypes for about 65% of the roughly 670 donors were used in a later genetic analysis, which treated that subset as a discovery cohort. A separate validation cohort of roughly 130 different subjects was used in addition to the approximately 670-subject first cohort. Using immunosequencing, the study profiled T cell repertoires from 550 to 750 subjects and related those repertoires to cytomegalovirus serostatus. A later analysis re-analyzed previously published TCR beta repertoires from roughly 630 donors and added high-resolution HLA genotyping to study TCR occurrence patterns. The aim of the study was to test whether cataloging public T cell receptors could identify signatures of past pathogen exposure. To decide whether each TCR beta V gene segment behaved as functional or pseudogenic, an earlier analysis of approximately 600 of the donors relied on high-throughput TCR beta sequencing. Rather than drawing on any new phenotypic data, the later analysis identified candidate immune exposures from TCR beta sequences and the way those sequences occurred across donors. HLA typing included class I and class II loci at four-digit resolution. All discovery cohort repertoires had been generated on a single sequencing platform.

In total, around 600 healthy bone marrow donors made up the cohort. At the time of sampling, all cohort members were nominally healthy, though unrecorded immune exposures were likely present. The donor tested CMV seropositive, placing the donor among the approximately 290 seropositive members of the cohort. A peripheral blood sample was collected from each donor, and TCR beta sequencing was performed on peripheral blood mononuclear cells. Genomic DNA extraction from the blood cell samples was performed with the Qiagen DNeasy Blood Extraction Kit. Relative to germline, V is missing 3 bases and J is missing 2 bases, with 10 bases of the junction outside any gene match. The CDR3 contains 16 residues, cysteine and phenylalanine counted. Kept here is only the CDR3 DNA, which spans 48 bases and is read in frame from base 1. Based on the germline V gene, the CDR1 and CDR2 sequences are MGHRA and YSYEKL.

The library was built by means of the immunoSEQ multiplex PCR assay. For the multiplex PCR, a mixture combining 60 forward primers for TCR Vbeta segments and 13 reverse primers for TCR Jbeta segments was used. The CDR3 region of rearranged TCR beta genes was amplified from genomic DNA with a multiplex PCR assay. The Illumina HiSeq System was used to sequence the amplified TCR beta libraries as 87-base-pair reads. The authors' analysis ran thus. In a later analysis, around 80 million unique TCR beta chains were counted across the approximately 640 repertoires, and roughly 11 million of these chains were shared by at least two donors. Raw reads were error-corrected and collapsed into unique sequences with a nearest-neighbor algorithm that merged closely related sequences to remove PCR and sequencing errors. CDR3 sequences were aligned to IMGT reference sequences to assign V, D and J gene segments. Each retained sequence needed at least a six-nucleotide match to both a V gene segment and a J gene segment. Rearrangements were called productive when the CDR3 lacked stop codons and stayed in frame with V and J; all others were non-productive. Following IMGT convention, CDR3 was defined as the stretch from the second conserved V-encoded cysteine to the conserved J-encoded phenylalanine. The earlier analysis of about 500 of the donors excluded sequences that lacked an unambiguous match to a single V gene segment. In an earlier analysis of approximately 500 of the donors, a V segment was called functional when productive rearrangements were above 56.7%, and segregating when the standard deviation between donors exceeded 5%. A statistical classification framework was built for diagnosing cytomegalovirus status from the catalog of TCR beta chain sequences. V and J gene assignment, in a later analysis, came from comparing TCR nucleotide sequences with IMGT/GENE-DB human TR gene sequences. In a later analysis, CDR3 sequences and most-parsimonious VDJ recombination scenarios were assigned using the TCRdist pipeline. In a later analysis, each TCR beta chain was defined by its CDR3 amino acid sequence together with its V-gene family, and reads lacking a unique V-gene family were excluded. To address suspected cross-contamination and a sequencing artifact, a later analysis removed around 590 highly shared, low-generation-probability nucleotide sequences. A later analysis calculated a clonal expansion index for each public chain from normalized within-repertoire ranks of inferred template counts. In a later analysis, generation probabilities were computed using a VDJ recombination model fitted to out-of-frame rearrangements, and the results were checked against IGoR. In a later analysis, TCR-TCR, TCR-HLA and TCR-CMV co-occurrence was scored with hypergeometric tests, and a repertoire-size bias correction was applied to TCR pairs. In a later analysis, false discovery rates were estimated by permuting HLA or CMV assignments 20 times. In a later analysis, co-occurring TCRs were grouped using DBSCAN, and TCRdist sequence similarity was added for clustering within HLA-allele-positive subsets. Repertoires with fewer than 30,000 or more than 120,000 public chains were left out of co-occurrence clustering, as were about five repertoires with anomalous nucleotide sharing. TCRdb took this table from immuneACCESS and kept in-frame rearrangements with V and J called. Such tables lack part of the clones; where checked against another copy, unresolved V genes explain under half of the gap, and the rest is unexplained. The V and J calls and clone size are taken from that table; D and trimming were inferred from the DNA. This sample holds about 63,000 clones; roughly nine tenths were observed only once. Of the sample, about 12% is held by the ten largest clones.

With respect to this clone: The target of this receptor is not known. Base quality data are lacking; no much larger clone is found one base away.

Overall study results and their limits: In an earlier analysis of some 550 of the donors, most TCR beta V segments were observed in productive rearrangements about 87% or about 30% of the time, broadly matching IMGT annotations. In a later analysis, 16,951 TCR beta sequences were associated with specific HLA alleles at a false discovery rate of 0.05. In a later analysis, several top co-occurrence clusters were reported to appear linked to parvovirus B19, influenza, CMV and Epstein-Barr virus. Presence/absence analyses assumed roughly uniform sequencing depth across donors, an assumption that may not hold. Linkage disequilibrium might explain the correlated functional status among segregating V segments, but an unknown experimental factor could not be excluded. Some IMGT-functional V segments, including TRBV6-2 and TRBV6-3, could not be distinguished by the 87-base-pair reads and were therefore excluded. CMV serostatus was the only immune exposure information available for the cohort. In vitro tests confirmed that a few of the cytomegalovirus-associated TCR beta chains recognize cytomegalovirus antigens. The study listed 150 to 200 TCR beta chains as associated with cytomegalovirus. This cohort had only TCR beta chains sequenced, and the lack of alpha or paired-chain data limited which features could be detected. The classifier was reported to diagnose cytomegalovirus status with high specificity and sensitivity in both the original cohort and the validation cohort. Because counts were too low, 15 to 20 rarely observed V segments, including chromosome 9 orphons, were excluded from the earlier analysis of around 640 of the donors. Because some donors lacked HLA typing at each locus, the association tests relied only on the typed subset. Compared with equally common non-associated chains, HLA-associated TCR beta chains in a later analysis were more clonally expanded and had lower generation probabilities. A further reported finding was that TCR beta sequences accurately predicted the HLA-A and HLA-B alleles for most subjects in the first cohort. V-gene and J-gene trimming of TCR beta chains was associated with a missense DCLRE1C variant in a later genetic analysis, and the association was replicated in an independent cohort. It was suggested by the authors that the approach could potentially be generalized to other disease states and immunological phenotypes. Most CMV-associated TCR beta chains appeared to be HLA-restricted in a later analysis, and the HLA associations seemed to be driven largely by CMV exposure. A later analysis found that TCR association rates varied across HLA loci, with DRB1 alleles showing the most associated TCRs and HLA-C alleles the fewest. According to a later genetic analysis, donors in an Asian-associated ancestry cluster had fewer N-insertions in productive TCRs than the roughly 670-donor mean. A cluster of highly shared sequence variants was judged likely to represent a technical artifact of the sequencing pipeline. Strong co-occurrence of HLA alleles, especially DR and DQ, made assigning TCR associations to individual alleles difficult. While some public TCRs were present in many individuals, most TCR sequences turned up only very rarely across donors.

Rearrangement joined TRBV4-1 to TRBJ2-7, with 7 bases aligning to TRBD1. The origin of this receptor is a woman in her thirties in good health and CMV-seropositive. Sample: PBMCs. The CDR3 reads CASSQHRDSRPYEQYF. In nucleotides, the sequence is TGCGCCAGCAGCCAGCACCGGGACAGTCGCCCCTACGAGCAGTACTTC.